The sequence of this TCR beta chain was determined in a study of cytomegalovirus exposure and HLA in healthy donors. Germline trimming cut 4 bases from V and 4 bases from J; bases unmatched to any gene: 11. Germline values: CDR1 MGHRA, CDR2 YSYEKL. The CDR3 is 16 residues long. A multiplex PCR was run with 60 Vbeta primers and 13 Jbeta primers. Some clones are missing from TCRdb's copy, which holds only in-frame ones; the method was immunoSEQ multiplex PCR. The sample includes 85,000 to 100,000 clones, approximately 86% of them seen just once. The material sequenced was PBMCs. The chain carries TRBV4-1 and TRBJ1-2, with 8 bases aligning to TRBD1. The clonotype comes from a man in his thirties or forties in good health and CMV-seropositive. CDR3 amino acids: CASSPINGQGGYGYTF. For the CDR3, the DNA is TGCGCCAGCAGCCCTATCAACGGACAGGGTGGCTATGGCTACACCTTC.